This T cell receptor beta chain is from a study of blood T cell repertoires in COVID-19. Study information: Samples came from the United States, Italy and Spain, spanning acute and convalescent COVID-19. The analysed material was cDNA or gDNA that came from T cells, B-cell-depleted T cells, or PBMCs.

Methods used by the authors: Amplification from reference gene primers served as the basis for estimated nucleated cell counts. TCRdb's copy holds only in-frame clones and misses some; the assay was immunoSEQ multiplex PCR. V, J and clone size reflect that table, while D and trimming were determined from the DNA. The sample lists fewer than 150,000 clones, around 84% seen once, with about 12% in the top ten. Specimen: peripheral blood. The clonotype was recovered from a human donor in a cohort sampled during active COVID-19.

The CDR3 here is CASSTGTVNTEAFF. Here the CDR3 DNA reads TGTGCCAGCAGTACGGGGACTGTGAACACTGAAGCTTTCTTT. This sequence joins TRBV6-6 and TRBJ1-1, with D possibly TRBD1 on 5 matching bases. There are 14 residues in the CDR3. Germline lookup yields CDR1 MNHNY and CDR2 SVGAGI (reference sequence). The germline V and J ends were trimmed by 5 bases and 0 bases, with 10 bases remaining between them.